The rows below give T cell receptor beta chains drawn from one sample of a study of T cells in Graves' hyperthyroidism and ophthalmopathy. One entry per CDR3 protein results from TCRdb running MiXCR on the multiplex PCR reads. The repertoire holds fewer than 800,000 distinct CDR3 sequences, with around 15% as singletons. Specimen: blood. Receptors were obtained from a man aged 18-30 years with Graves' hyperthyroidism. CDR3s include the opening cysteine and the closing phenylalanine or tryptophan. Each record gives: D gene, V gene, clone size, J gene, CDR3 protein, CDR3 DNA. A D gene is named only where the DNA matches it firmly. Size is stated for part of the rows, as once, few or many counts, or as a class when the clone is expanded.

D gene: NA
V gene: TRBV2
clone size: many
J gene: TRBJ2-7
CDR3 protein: CASSAGSGASYEQYF
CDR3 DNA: TGTGCCAGCAGTGCTGGGTCGGGAGCGTCCTACGAGCAGTACTTC

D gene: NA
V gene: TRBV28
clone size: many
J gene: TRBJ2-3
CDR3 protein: CASTQGYGTDTQYF
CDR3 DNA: TGTGCCAGCACCCAAGGGTACGGCACAGATACGCAGTATTTT

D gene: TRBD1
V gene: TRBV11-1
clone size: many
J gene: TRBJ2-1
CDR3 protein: CASRNRDRVEQFF
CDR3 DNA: TGTGCCAGCAGGAACCGGGACAGGGTGGAGCAGTTCTTC

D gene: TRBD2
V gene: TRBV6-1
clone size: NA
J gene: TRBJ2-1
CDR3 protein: CASSLGLAGGRIEQFF
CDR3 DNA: TGTGCCAGCAGTTTAGGACTAGCGGGAGGAAGGATTGAGCAGTTCTTC

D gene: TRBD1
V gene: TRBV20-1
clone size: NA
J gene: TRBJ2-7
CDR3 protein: CSARPTGGYDEQYF
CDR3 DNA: TGCAGTGCTAGGCCGACAGGGGGCTATGACGAGCAGTACTTC

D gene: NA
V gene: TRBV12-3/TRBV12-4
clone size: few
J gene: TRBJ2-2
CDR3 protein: CATGGIFNTGELFF
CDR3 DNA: TGTGCCACGGGCGGGATTTTCAACACCGGGGAGCTGTTTTTT

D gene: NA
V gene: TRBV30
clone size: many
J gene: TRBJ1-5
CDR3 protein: CAWSVSGNQPQHF
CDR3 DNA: TGTGCCTGGAGTGTCTCAGGCAATCAGCCCCAGCATTTT

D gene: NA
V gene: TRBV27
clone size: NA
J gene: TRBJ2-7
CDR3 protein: CASSFLGRLDEQYF
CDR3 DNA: TGTGCCAGCAGTTTTCTGGGGCGCTTGGACGAGCAGTACTTC

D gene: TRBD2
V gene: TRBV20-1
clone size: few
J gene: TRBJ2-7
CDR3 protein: CSARGVAGGREQYF
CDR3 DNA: TGCAGTGCTAGGGGTGTTGCGGGAGGGCGCGAGCAGTACTTC

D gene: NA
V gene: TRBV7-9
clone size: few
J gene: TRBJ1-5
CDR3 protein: CASRAENQPQHF
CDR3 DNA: TGTGCCAGCAGGGCTGAGAACCAGCCCCAGCATTTT

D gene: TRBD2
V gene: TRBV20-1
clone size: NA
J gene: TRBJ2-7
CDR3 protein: CSARDILAGRYEQYF
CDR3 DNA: TGCAGTGCTAGAGATATTCTAGCGGGTCGCTACGAGCAGTACTTC

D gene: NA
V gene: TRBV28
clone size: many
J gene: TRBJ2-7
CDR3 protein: CAISNQPLSYEQYF
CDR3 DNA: TGTGCCATTTCGAACCAGCCTCTCTCCTACGAGCAGTACTTC

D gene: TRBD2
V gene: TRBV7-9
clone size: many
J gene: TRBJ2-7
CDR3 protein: CASSLILAEDSYEQYF
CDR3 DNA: TGTGCCAGCAGCTTGATACTAGCGGAAGACTCCTACGAGCAGTACTTC

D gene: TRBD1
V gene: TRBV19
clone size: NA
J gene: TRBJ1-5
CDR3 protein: CASSTGQARPQHF
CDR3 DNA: TGTGCCAGTAGTACCGGACAGGCTCGGCCCCAGCATTTT

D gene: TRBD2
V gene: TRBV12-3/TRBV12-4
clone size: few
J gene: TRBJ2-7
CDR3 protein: CASSWGSGKAIEQYF
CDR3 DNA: TGTGCCAGCAGTTGGGGGAGCGGGAAGGCGATAGAGCAGTACTTC

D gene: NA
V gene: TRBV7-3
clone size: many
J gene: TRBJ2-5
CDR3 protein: CASSSRHWETQYF
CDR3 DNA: TGTGCCAGCAGCTCACGCCATTGGGAGACCCAGTACTTC

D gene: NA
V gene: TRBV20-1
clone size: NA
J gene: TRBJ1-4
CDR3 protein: CSARRGGTNEKLFF
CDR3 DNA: TGCAGTGCAAGGAGAGGGGGAACTAATGAAAAACTGTTTTTT

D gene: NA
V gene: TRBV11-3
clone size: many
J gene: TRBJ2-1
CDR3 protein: CASSLDRWWNEQFF
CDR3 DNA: TGTGCCAGCAGCTTAGATCGGTGGTGGAATGAGCAGTTCTTC

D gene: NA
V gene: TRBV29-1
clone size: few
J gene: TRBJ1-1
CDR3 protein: CSVDHGPGGTEAFF
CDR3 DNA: TGCAGCGTTGACCATGGCCCCGGAGGGACTGAAGCTTTCTTT

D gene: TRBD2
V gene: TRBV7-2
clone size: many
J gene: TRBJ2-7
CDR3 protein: CASSLGTSGLSSYEQYF
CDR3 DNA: TGTGCCAGCAGCCTCGGGACTAGCGGGCTAAGCTCCTACGAGCAGTACTTC

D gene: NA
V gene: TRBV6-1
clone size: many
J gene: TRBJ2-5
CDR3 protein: CASSVTVQETQYF
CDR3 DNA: TGTGCCAGCAGTGTGACGGTCCAAGAGACCCAGTACTTC

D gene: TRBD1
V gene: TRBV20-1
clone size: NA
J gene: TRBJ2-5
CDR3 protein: CSAPTGAETQYF
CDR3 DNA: TGCAGTGCTCCGACAGGGGCCGAGACCCAGTACTTC

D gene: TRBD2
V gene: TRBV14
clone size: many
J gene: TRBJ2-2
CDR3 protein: CASSLDYTSGTGELFF
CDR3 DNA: TGTGCCAGCAGCCTAGACTACACTAGCGGTACCGGGGAGCTGTTTTTT

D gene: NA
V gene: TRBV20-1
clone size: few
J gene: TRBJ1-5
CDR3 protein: CSARGGAGWRDQPQHF
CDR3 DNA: TGCAGTGCTAGGGGGGGAGCAGGGTGGAGGGATCAGCCCCAGCATTTT

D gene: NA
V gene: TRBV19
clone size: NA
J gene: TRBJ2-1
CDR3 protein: CASSTVAEGEQFF
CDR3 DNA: TGTGCCAGTAGTACGGTAGCGGAGGGGGAACAGTTCTTC

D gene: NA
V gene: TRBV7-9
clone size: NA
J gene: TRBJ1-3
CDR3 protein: CARGGTLGNTIYF
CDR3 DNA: TGTGCCAGGGGGGGAACCCTCGGAAACACCATATATTTT

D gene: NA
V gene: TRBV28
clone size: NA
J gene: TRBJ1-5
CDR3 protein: CASSLLTPGEFPQHF
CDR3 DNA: TGTGCCAGCAGTTTACTCACGCCAGGGGAATTCCCCCAGCATTTT